This T cell receptor (beta chain) was recorded in a study of identical twins. Findings of the study overall: Analyses of zero insertions could be partly confounded by invariant MAIT and iNKT cells. When twins shared out-of-frame alpha sequences, those sequences had excess low generation probability.

Turning to this clonotype: Its antigen is unknown.

The germline V gene has CDR1 SEHNR and CDR2 FQNEAQ (reference sequence). This CDR3 is 15 amino acids long. The ends were cut back, 5 bases at V and 1 base at J, with 12 bases in the middle. TCRdb fed the 5' RACE reads into MiXCR, producing one record per CDR3 protein. The data show some 320,000 distinct CDR3 sequences, approximately 13% seen once. This sample was also put to use in a study of yellow fever vaccine responses in identical twins.

The receptor was derived from a woman aged 18-29 years in good health. Sequencing was performed on CD8+ T cells sorted from blood. The chain couples TRBV7-9 to TRBJ2-1; TRBD1 is a possible D gene (5 bases). This CDR3 is CASSPLAGSYNEQFF. CDR3 sequence (DNA): TGTGCCAGCAGCCCTCTGGCAGGGTCCTACAATGAGCAGTTCTTC.